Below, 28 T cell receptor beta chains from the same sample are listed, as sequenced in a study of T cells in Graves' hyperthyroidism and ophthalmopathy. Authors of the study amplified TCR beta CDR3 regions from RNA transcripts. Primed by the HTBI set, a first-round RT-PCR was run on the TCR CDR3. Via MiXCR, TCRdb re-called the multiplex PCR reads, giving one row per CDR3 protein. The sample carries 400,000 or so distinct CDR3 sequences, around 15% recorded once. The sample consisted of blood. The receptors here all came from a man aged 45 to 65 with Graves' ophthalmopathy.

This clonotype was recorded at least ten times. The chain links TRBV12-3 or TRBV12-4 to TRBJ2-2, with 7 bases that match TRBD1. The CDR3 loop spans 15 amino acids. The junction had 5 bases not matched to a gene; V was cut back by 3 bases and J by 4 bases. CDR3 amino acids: CASSFGAGGTGELFF. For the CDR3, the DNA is TGTGCCAGCAGTTTTGGGGCAGGGGGCACCGGGGAGCTGTTTTTT.

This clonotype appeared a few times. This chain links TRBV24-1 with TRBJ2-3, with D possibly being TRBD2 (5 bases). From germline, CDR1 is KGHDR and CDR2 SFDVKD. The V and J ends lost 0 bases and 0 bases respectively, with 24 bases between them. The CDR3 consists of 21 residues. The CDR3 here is CATSDLPRFGVGRGSTDTQYF. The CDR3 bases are TGTGCCACCAGTGATTTGCCGAGGTTTGGGGTTGGGCGAGGGAGCACAGATACGCAGTATTTT.

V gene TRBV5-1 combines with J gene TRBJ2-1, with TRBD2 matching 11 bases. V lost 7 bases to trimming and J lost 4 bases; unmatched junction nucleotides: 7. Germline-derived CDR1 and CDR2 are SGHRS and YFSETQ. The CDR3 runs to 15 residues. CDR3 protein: CASFPGTSGYNEQFF. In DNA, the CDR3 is TGCGCCAGCTTCCCCGGGACTAGCGGATACAATGAGCAGTTCTTC.

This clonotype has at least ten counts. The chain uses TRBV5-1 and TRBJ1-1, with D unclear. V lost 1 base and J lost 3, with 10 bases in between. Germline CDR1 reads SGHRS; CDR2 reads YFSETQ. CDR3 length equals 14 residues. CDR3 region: CASSLTGRDTEAFF. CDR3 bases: TGCGCCAGCAGCTTGACCGGGAGGGACACTGAAGCTTTCTTT.

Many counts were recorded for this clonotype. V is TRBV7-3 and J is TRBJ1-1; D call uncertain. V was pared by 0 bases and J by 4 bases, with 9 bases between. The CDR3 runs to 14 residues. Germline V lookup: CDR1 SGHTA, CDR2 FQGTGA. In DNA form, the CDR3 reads TGTGCCAGCAGCTTAACTCAAGATATCACTGAAGCTTTCTTT. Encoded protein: CASSLTQDITEAFF.

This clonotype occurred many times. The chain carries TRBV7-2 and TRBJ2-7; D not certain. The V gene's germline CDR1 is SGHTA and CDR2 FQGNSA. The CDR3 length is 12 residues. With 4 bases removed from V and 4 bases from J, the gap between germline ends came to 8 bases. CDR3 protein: CASSWQTYEQYF. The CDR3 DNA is TGTGCCAGCAGCTGGCAGACTTACGAGCAGTACTTC.

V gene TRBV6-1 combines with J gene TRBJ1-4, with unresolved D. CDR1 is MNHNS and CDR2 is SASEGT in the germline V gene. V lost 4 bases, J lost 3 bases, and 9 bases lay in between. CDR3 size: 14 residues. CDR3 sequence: CASSASGSNEKLFF. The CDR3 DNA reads TGTGCCAGCAGTGCATCGGGGTCTAATGAAAAACTGTTTTTT.

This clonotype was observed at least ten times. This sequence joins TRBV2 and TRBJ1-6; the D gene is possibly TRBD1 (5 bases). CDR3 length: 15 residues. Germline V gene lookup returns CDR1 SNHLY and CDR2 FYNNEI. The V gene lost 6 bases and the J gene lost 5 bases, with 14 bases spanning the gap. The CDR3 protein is CASRAQGVNNSPLHF. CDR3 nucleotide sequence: TGTGCCAGCAGGGCCCAGGGTGTAAATAATTCACCCCTCCACTTT.

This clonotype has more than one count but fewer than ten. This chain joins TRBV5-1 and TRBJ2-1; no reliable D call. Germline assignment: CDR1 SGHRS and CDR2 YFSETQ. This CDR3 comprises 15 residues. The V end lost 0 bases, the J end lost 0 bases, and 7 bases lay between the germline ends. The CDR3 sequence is CASSLGTDSYNEQFF. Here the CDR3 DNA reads TGCGCCAGCAGCTTGGGTACGGACTCCTACAATGAGCAGTTCTTC. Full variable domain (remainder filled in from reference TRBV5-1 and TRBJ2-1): KAGVTQTPRYLIKTRGQQVTLSCSPISGHRSVSWYQQTPGQGLQFLFEYFSETQRNKGNFPGRFSGRQFSNSRSEMNVSTLELGDSALYLCASSLGTDSYNEQFFGPGTRLTVL.

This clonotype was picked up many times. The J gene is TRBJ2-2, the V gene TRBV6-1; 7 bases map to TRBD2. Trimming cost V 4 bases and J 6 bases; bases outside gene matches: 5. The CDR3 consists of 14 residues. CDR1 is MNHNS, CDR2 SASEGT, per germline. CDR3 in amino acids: CASSVLAGAGELFF. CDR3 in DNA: TGTGCCAGCAGTGTTTTAGCGGGCGCCGGGGAGCTGTTTTTT.

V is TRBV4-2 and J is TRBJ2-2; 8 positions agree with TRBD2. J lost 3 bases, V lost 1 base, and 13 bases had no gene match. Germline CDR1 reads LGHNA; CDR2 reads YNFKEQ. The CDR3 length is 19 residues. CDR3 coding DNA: TGTGCCAGCAGCCAAGTTACTAGCGGTCAAGTAAGGGACACCGGGGAGCTGTTTTTT. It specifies CASSQVTSGQVRDTGELFF.

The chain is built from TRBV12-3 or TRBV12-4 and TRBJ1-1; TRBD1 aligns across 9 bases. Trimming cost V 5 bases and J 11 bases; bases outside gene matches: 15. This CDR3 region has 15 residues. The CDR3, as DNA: TGTGCCAGCAGTGGTCCCGGGACAGGGAAATGGCGGGCTTTCTTT. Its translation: CASSGPGTGKWRAFF.

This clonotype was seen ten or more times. CDR3 sequence reads: CASSESGGPTDTQYF. CDR3 DNA: TGTGCCAGCAGTGAGAGCGGGGGCCCAACAGATACGCAGTATTTT. The chain has TRBV6-1 and TRBJ2-3; 8 nucleotides agree with TRBD2. Germline CDR1 reads MNHNS; CDR2 reads SASEGT. The CDR3 totals 15 residues. The J segment lost 3 bases and the V segment lost 3 bases, leaving 5 bases of the junction unmatched.

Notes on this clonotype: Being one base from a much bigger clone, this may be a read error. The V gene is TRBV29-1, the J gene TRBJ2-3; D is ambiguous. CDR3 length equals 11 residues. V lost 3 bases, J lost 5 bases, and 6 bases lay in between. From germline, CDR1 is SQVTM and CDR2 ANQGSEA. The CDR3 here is CSVEFVDTQYF. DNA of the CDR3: TGCAGCGTTGAGTTTGTAGATACGCAGTATTTT.

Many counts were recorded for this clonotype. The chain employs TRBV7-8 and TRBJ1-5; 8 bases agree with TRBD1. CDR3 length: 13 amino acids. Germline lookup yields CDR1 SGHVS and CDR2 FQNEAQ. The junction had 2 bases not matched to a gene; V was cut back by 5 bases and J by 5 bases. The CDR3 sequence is CASSRTGHQPQHF. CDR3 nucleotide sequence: TGTGCCAGCAGCAGGACAGGGCATCAGCCCCAGCATTTT.

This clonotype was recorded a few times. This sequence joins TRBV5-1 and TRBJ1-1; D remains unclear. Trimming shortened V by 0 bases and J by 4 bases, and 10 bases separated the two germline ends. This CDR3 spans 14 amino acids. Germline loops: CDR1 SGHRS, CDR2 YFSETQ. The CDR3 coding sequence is TGCGCCAGCAGCTTGGAGACGGCAAGCACTGAAGCTTTCTTT. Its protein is CASSLETASTEAFF.

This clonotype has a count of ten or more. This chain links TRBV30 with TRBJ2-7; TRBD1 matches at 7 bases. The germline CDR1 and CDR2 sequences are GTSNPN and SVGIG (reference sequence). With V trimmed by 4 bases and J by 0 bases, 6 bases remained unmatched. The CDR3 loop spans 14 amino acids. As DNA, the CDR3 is TGTGCCTGGACCCAGGGGGTCTCCTCCTACGAGCAGTACTTC. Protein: CAWTQGVSSYEQYF.

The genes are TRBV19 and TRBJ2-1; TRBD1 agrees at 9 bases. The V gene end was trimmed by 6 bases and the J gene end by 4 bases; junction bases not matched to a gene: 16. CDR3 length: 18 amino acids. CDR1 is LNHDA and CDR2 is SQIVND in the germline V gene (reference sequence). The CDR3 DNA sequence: TGTGCCAGTAGCCCACAGGGGGCAGGTTTAAAAGTATACAATGAGCAGTTCTTC. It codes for CASSPQGAGLKVYNEQFF.

DNA for the CDR3: TGTGCCTGGAGCGCCAGAACATCCCGGCCCTTCTATGGCTACACCTTC. It yields the protein CAWSARTSRPFYGYTF. V gene TRBV30 combines with J gene TRBJ1-2; D call uncertain. Trimming left V 3 bases short and J 4 bases short, with 21 bases between. The CDR3 totals 16 residues. The germline CDR1 and CDR2 sequences are GTSNPN and SVGIG (reference sequence).

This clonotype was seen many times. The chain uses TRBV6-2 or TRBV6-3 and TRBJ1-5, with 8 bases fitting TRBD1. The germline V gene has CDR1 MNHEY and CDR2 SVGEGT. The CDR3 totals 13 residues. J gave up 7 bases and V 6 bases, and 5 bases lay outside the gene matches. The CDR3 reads CASRDRVKQPQHF. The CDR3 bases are TGTGCCAGCAGGGACAGGGTTAAACAGCCCCAGCATTTT.

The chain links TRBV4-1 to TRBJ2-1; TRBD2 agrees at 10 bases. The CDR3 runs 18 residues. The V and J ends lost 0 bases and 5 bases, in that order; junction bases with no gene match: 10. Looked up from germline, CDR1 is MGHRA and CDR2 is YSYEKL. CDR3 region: CASSQDWLLAGINNEQFF. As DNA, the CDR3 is TGCGCCAGCAGCCAAGATTGGTTACTAGCGGGAATTAACAATGAGCAGTTCTTC.

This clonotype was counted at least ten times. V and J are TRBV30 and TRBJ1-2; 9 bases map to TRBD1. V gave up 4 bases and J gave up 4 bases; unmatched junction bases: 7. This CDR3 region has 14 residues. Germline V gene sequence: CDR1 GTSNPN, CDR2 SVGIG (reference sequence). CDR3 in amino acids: CAWTMTGGGYGYTF. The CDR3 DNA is TGTGCCTGGACTATGACAGGGGGAGGCTATGGCTACACCTTC.

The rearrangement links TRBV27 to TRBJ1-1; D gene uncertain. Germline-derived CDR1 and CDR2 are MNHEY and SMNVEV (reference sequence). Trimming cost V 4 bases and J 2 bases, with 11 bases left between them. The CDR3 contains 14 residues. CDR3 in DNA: TGTGCCAGCAGTTATCGCCGGGAAAACACTGAAGCTTTCTTT. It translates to CASSYRRENTEAFF.

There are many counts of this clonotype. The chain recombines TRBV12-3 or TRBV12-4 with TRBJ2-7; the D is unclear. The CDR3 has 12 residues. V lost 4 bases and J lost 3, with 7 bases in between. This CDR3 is CASSSKGYEQYF. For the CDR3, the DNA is TGTGCCAGCAGTTCCAAAGGCTACGAGCAGTACTTC.

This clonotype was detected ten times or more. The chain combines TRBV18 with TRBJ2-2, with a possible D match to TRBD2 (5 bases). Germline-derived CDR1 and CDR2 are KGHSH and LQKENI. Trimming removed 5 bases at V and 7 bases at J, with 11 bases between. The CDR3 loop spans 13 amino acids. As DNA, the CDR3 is TGTGCCAGCTCAGAGAGGGCTGGCGGGGAGCTGTTTTTT. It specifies CASSERAGGELFF.

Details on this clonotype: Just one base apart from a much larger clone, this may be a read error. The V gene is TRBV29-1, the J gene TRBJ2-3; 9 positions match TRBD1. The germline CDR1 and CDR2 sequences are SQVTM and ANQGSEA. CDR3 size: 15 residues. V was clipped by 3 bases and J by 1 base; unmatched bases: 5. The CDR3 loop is CSVDDWDRGTDTQYF. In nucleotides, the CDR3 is TGCAGCGTTGATGATTGGGACAGGGGCACAGATACGCAGTATTTT.

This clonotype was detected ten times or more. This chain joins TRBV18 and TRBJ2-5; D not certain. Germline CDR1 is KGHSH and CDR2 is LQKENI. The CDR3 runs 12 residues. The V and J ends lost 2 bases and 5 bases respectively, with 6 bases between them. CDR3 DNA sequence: TGTGCCAGCTCACCATCATCTGAGACCCAGTACTTC. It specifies CASSPSSETQYF.

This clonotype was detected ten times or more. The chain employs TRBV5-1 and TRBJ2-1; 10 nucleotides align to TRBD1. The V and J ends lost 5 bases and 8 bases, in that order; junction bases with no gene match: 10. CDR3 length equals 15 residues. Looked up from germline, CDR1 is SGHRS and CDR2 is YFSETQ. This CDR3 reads CASSSGTGDIYEQFF. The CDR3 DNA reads TGCGCCAGCAGTTCCGGGACAGGGGATATCTATGAGCAGTTCTTC.